This TCR beta chain was profiled in a study of Ad26.COV2.S vaccination and SARS-CoV-2 variants. Whole-study context: COV1001, an Ad26.COV2.S trial, supplied this vaccine-arm donor.

There are 12 residues in the CDR3. Germline V gene data show CDR1 as SNHLY and CDR2 as FYNNEI. V lost 8 bases, J lost 3 bases, and 11 bases lay in between. Treatment reported: approximately 18 received Ad26.COV2.S at low or high dose, single or two shots; 5 received placebo; per-sample allocation not given. Samples came from day 63 after the first vaccine or placebo injection. Recruitment in Boston yielded a donor of adult age, 18-55 years. TCRdb keeps only in-frame clones here, not all; method: immunoSEQ multiplex PCR. The top ten hold around 5% of the sample, which has 300,000 to 400,000 clones, 75% to 90% seen once.

The gene calls are TRBV2 and TRBJ2-7; D perhaps matches TRBD2 (5 bases). The sequence came from a person aged 18-65 years who received the Ad26.COV2.S COVID-19 vaccine or a placebo. The starting material was peripheral blood, obtained in a trial of Ad26.COV2.S vaccine versus placebo. This CDR3 reads CASRGIYYEQYF. The CDR3 nucleotides are TGTGCCAGCCGAGGGATCTACTACGAGCAGTACTTC.